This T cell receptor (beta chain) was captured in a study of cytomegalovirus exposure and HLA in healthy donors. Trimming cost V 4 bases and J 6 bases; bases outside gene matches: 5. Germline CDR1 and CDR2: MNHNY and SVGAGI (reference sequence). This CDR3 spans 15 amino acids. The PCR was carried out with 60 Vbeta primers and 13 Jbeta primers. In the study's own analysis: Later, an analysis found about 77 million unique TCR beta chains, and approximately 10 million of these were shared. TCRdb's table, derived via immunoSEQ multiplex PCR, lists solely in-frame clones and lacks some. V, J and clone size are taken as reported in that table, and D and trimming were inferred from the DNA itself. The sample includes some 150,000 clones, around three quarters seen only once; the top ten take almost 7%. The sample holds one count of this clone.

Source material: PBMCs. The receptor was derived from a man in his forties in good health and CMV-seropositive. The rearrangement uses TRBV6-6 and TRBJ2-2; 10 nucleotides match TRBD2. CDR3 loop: CASSFQRGGPGELFF. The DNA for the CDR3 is TGTGCCAGCAGTTTCCAGCGGGGGGGCCCCGGGGAGCTGTTTTTT.